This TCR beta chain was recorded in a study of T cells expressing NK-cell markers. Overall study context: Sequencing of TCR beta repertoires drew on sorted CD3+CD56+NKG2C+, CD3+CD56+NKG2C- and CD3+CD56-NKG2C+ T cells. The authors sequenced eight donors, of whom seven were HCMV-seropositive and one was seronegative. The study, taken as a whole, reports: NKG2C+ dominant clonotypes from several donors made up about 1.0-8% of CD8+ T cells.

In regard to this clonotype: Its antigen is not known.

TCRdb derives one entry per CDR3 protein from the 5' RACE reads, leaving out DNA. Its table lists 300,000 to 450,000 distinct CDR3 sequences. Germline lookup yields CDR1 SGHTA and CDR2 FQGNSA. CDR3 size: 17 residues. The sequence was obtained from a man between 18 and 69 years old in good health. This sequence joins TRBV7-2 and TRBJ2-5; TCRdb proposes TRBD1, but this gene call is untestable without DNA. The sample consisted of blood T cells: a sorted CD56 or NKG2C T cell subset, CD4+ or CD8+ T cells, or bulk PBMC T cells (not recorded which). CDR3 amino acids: CASSLFRGGDAWETQYF.